These 21 T cell receptor beta chains were sequenced from one sample in a study of T cell repertoires and Cas9 in healthy adults. TCRdb keeps only in-frame clones here, not all; method: immunoSEQ multiplex PCR. Among more than 20,000 clones listed, around 93% were seen once. The specimen sequenced was CD4+ effector T cells (CD127+, CD25-, CD137-, CD154-) from PBMCs; culture status not recorded. These receptors were taken from a human donor in good health.

The chain combines TRBV10-3 with TRBJ2-3; 8 bases fit TRBD1. V lost 6 bases to trimming and J lost 1 base; unmatched junction nucleotides: 6. CDR3 length equals 15 residues. The V gene's germline CDR1 is ENHRY and CDR2 SYGVKD. The CDR3 sequence: CAIRTGQERTDTQYF. CDR3 nucleotide sequence: TGTGCCATCAGGACGGGACAGGAACGCACAGATACGCAGTATTTT.

The rearrangement joins TRBV19 to TRBJ2-1; TRBD2 agrees at 10 bases. V lost 6 bases, J lost 10 bases, and 9 bases stayed unmatched. This CDR3 has 14 amino acids. CDR1 and CDR2 (germline): LNHDA, SQIVND (reference sequence). The CDR3 loop is CASRNTGTSVEQFF. CDR3 DNA sequence: TGTGCCAGTAGAAACACCGGGACTAGCGTCGAGCAGTTCTTC.

With respect to this clone: A read error may be the cause here, since a much bigger clone is one base away. The chain joins TRBV9 to TRBJ2-1; 9 nucleotides match TRBD2. Germline assignment: CDR1 SGDLS and CDR2 YYNGEE. CDR3 size: 14 residues. The CDR3 DNA reads as TGTGTCAGCAGCGTAGGCGGGGGGGGCGATGAGCAGTTCTTC. Protein sequence: CVSSVGGGGDEQFF.

The rearrangement links TRBV19 to TRBJ1-1; D unresolved. V was shortened by 3 bases and J by 4 bases, with 18 bases between the two germline ends. CDR1 LNHDA and CDR2 SQIVND come from the germline V gene (reference sequence). This CDR3 has 16 amino acids. Here the CDR3 reads CASSIPPHRAVTEAFF. The CDR3 DNA follows: TGTGCCAGTAGTATCCCCCCCCACAGAGCCGTCACTGAAGCTTTCTTT.

The CDR3 nucleotides are TGTGCCAGCAGCTTAACTGCGACTAGCGGACCCAATGAGCAGTTCTTC. Encoded protein: CASSLTATSGPNEQFF. The chain joins TRBV7-3 to TRBJ2-1, with TRBD2 matching over 9 bases. The CDR3 runs 16 residues. Trimming took 0 bases from V and 6 from J; bases not matched to a gene: 6. The germline V gene has CDR1 SGHTA and CDR2 FQGTGA. The full variable domain, completed using reference TRBV7-3 and TRBJ2-1, is GAGVSQTPSNKVTEKGKYVELRCDPISGHTALYWYRQSLGQGPEFLIYFQGTGAADDSGLPNDRFFAVRPEGSVSTLKIQRTERGDSAVYLCASSLTATSGPNEQFFGPGTRLTVL.

This rearrangement joins TRBV28 to TRBJ2-3; TRBD2 agrees at 7 bases. Losses at the gene ends were 8 bases for V and 2 bases for J; bases not matched to a gene: 7. The CDR3 is 14 residues long. CDR1 is MDHEN and CDR2 is SYDVKM in the germline V gene. The chain's CDR3 is CASCTSDHTDTQYF. CDR3 coding DNA: TGTGCCAGCTGTACTAGCGACCACACAGATACGCAGTATTTT. Supplemented by reference TRBV28 and TRBJ2-3, the full variable domain reads DVKVTQSSRYLVKRTGEKVFLECVQDMDHENMFWYRQDPGLGLRLIYFSYDVKMKEKGDIPEGYSVSREKKERFSLILESASTNQTSMYLCASCTSDHTDTQYFGPGTRLTVL.

This chain uses TRBV15 with TRBJ1-5, with TRBD1 as a possible D gene (6 bases). Between the trimmed V and J ends, which lost 1 base and 4 bases, there was a span of 14 bases. Germline V gene sequence: CDR1 LNHNV, CDR2 YYDKDF (reference sequence). The CDR3 is 16 amino acids. The CDR3 reads CATSRGFGTGNQPQHF. Written as DNA, the CDR3 is TGTGCCACCAGCAGAGGATTTGGAACAGGGAATCAGCCCCAGCATTTT.

The gene calls are TRBV7-9 and TRBJ1-2, with 9 bases identical to TRBD1. With V trimmed by 7 bases and J by 5 bases, 23 bases remained unmatched. The germline V gene has CDR1 SEHNR and CDR2 FQNEAQ (reference sequence). The CDR3 has 19 residues. CDR3 in DNA: TGTGCCAGCACCCAATTGACGGGACAGGGTATCATTTCGGTTTATGGCTACACCTTC. Encoded protein: CASTQLTGQGIISVYGYTF.

The rearrangement links TRBV5-1 to TRBJ2-1; tentative D call: TRBD2 (5 bases). Germline CDR1 is SGHRS and CDR2 is YFSETQ. CDR3 size: 12 residues. The germline V and J ends were trimmed by 4 bases and 7 bases, with 9 bases remaining between them. CDR3 sequence (DNA): TGCGCCAGCAGCCGAGCGGAGAATGAGCAGTTCTTC. Encoded protein: CASSRAENEQFF.

The rearrangement links TRBV6-6 to TRBJ2-1; the D is unclear. The germline CDR1 and CDR2 sequences are MNHNY and SVGAGI (reference sequence). Trimming removed 6 bases from V and 6 bases from J, with 15 bases in between. This CDR3 is built from 14 residues. In DNA, the CDR3 is TGTGCCAGCAGCGAAGGTAGATCCATCAATGAGCAGTTCTTC. Residues: CASSEGRSINEQFF.

The chain joins TRBV5-1 to TRBJ2-2; 7 bases are a match to TRBD2. The length of the CDR3 is 16 residues. Germline CDR1 reads SGHRS; CDR2 reads YFSETQ. The V segment lost 0 bases and the J segment 3 bases; nucleotides outside the gene matches: 5. The CDR3 protein is CASSLGPSGDTGELFF. CDR3 DNA: TGCGCCAGCAGCTTGGGTCCTAGCGGAGACACCGGGGAGCTGTTTTTT.

The chain combines TRBV7-8 with TRBJ1-5, with TRBD1 matching 8 bases. CDR3 length: 14 amino acids. CDR1 is SGHVS and CDR2 is FQNEAQ in the germline V gene. Unmatched junction bases numbered 1, after V lost 4 bases and J lost 2 bases. CDR3 bases: TGTGCCAGCAGCTCGGACAGGGGCAATCAGCCCCAGCATTTT. Encoded protein: CASSSDRGNQPQHF. The whole variable domain, filled in from reference TRBV7-8 and TRBJ1-5, reads GAGVSQSPRYKVAKRGQDVALRCDPISGHVSLFWYQQALGQGPEFLTYFQNEAQLDKSGLPSDRFFAERPEGSVSTLKIQRTQQEDSAVYLCASSSDRGNQPQHFGDGTRLSIL.

J is TRBJ1-2 and V is TRBV9; unclear D gene. V lost 0 bases, J lost 7 bases, and 7 bases lay in between. Germline V gene sequence: CDR1 SGDLS, CDR2 YYNGEE. The CDR3 contains 12 residues. CDR3 nucleotides: TGTGCCAGCAGCGTAGAGTCTGGTGGCTACACCTTC. Amino acid sequence: CASSVESGGYTF.

The chain carries TRBV4-3 and TRBJ1-2; D ambiguous. The CDR3 is 13 amino acids. Trimming left V 0 bases short and J 8 bases short, with 10 bases between. Looked up from germline, CDR1 is LGHNA and CDR2 is YSLEER. DNA for the CDR3: TGCGCCAGCAGCCAAGAGCGCGTCCAGGGCTACACCTTC. As protein: CASSQERVQGYTF.

This clone was detected a few times. This specimen includes other DNA sequences encoding the same CDR3. The rearrangement links TRBV25-1 to TRBJ2-7; D tentatively reads TRBD1 or TRBD2 (6 bases each). The CDR3 spans 17 residues. Trimming left V 2 bases short and J 2 bases short, with 19 bases between. Germline assignment: CDR1 MGHDK and CDR2 SYGVNS. The DNA of the CDR3 is TGTGCCAGCAGTGAACCCCGGGACCCTGGGGGGCCCTACGAGCAGTACTTC. It specifies CASSEPRDPGGPYEQYF.

The V and J genes are TRBV4-2 and TRBJ2-2; D is unresolved. CDR3 size: 15 residues. Trimming left V 0 bases short and J 6 bases short, with 11 bases between. Germline CDR1 reads LGHNA; CDR2 reads YNFKEQ. In nucleotides, the CDR3 is TGTGCCAGCAGCCAAGACTCCAGGAAAGCCGGGGAGCTGTTTTTT. It encodes CASSQDSRKAGELFF.

DNA for the CDR3: TGTGCCAGCAGTCCGAGGACACGTAGCTCTGGGGCCAACGTCCTGACTTTC. It is translated as CASSPRTRSSGANVLTF. V is TRBV27 and J is TRBJ2-6; TRBD1 might be the D (5 bases). The CDR3 length is 17 residues. Germline V gene sequence: CDR1 MNHEY, CDR2 SMNVEV (reference sequence). V lost 5 bases and J 0 bases, leaving 14 bases between the germline ends.

The chain couples TRBV2 to TRBJ1-1; no clear D gene. Trimming cost V 6 bases and J 1 base, with 12 bases left between them. The CDR3 totals 14 residues. Germline V gives CDR1 SNHLY, CDR2 FYNNEI. In DNA, the CDR3 is TGTGCCAGCAGCGATGGGCTAGGGAACACTGAAGCTTTCTTT. Its protein product is CASSDGLGNTEAFF.

The rearrangement links TRBV7-2 to TRBJ2-7, with D possibly called TRBD1 or TRBD2 (5 bases each). V lost 5 bases to trimming and J lost 4 bases, with 9 bases between them. From germline, CDR1 is SGHTA and CDR2 FQGNSA. The CDR3 is made up of 12 amino acids. The CDR3 protein is CASSPGPYEQYV. The CDR3 coding sequence is TGTGCCAGCAGCCCGGGACCTTACGAGCAGTACGTC.

The chain joins TRBV6-5 to TRBJ2-2; D possibly corresponds to TRBD2 (5 bases). V lost 0 bases and J 5 bases, leaving 13 bases between the germline ends. There are 16 residues in the CDR3. The V gene's germline CDR1 is MNHEY and CDR2 SVGAGI. CDR3 sequence: CASSYSRSSATGELFF. CDR3 coding DNA: TGTGCCAGCAGTTACTCGAGAAGTAGCGCGACCGGGGAGCTGTTTTTT.

A remark on this clone: An end of the junction does not agree with germline; a read error may underlie this. The chain joins TRBV4-2 to TRBJ2-5; D unclear. Germline CDR1 reads LGHNA; CDR2 reads YNFKEQ. The CDR3 length is 15 residues. CDR3 loop: CASSQEGGAQQTQYF. CDR3 DNA sequence: TGTGCCAGCAGCCAAGAGGGTGGTGCCCAACAGACCCAGTACTTC.